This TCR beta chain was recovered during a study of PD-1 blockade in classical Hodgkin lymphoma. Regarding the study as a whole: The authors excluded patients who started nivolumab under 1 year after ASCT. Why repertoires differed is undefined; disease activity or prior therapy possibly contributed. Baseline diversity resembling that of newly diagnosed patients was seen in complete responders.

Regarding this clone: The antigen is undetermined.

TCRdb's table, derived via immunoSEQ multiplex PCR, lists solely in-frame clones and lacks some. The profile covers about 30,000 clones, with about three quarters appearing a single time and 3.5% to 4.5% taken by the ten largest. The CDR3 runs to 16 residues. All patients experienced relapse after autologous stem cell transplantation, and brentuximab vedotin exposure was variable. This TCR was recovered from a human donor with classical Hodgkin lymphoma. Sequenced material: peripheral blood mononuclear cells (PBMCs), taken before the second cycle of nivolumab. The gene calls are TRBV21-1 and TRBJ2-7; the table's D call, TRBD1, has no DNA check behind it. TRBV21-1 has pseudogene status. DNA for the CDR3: TGTGCCAGCAGCAAAGTAAGTTCCGGGACAGGGGACGAGCAGTACTTC. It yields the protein CASSKVSSGTGDEQYF.